This T cell receptor beta chain appears in the sequencing data of a study of regulatory T cells in long-lasting Graves disease. Study outcomes and limitations: The study found TRBV28, TRBJ1-2 and TRBJ2-5 favored in persistent disease.

The time point is: newly diagnosed GD, antithyroid drugs for less than 3 months. Construction of the TCR library relied on RNA isolated from PBMCs. A blood draw put around 9 milliliters of peripheral blood into EDTA tubes. Germline V gene data show CDR1 as SGHTA and CDR2 as FQGTGA. There are 16 residues in the CDR3. V gave up 1 base and J gave up 1 base; unmatched junction bases: 5. A remark on this clonotype: The antigen remains unidentified.

Researchers made TCR beta libraries by using iRepertoire HTBI primers and running Arm-PCR on CDR3 regions. MiXCR, applied by TCRdb to the multiplex PCR reads, yields one record per CDR3 protein. This table holds about 440,000 distinct CDR3 sequences, 14% to 15% found once. This sample also appeared in a second study, on T cells in Graves' hyperthyroidism and ophthalmopathy.

The chain links TRBV7-3 to TRBJ1-2, with 8 bases matching TRBD1. The clonotype comes from a woman in her 30s with Graves disease. The source material was peripheral blood mononuclear cells (PBMCs), sampled at new diagnosis, from a patient treated with antithyroid drugs. The CDR3 here is CASSLKVTGDNYGYTF. CDR3 nucleotide sequence: TGTGCCAGCAGCTTAAAAGTGACAGGGGATAACTATGGCTACACCTTC.